The next 7 T cell receptor beta chains were all read from a single sample in a study of blood T cells in healthy people across ages. PCR was performed a second time for about 7 to 11 cycles using a sample-barcoded 5' primer and a J-beta primer mix. MiXCR, applied by TCRdb to the 5' RACE reads, yields one record per CDR3 protein. The sample has 450,000 to 700,000 distinct CDR3 sequences, approximately 25% seen once. Input material: blood. The source of these receptors is a woman in her 70s in good health.

With respect to this clonotype: A much larger clone differs from this one at a single base, so this may be a read error. This chain links TRBV29-1 with TRBJ1-4; possibly TRBD1 for D (6 bases). The CDR3 has 13 amino acids. V lost 6 bases and J 8 bases, leaving 16 bases between the germline ends. Looked up from germline, CDR1 is SQVTM and CDR2 is ANQGSEA. CDR3 sequence reads: CSVGTTRKEKLFF. In DNA, the CDR3 is TGCAGCGTCGGGACAACTCGAAAGGAAAAACTGTTTTTT.

This clonotype was picked up a small number of times. CDR3 sequence reads: CASSNRRRGGGETQYF. The CDR3 nucleotides are TGTGCCAGCAGCAACAGACGGCGGGGGGGCGGAGAGACCCAGTACTTC. This chain uses TRBV7-2 with TRBJ2-5; TRBD2 aligns across 9 bases. With V trimmed by 5 bases and J by 4 bases, 11 bases remained unmatched. The CDR3 runs 16 residues. CDR1 and CDR2 from the germline V gene are SGHTA and FQGNSA.

This clonotype was found a few times. The chain links TRBV4-1 to TRBJ2-7; 8 bases are a match to TRBD1. The CDR3 is made up of 16 amino acids. Trimming removed 1 base from V and 6 bases from J; junction bases left unmatched: 11. Germline lookup yields CDR1 MGHRA and CDR2 YSYEKL. The CDR3 is CASSQGQGRPSGEQYF. In DNA, the CDR3 is TGCGCCAGCAGCCAAGGACAGGGGCGCCCTTCGGGCGAGCAGTACTTC.

This clonotype was seen only a few times. In DNA, the CDR3 is TGCGCCAGCAGGTCCCTCCCGACCTACAATGAGCAGTTCTTC. The encoded protein is CASRSLPTYNEQFF. The V call is TRBV5-1, the J call TRBJ2-1; D gene ambiguous. This CDR3 has 14 amino acids. Germline V gene sequence: CDR1 SGHRS, CDR2 YFSETQ. V dropped 5 bases and J dropped 2 bases, with 11 bases sitting between them.

The table lists this clonotype with a few counts. V and J are TRBV5-1 and TRBJ1-3; no reliable D call. The germline V gene has CDR1 SGHRS and CDR2 YFSETQ. Trimming took 0 bases from V and 0 from J, leaving 10 bases between them. The CDR3 runs to 16 residues. DNA of the CDR3: TGCGCCAGCAGCTTGGAGGGAGATACCTCTGGAAACACCATATATTTT. The encoded protein is CASSLEGDTSGNTIYF.

The chain combines TRBV19 with TRBJ1-1, with D hard to call. The CDR3 has 15 residues. Germline assignment: CDR1 LNHDA and CDR2 SQIVND (reference sequence). V was pared by 5 bases and J by 0 bases, with 13 bases between. CDR3 amino acids: CASSARLGVNTEAFF. CDR3 nucleotides: TGTGCCAGTAGTGCCCGGTTGGGTGTGAACACTGAAGCTTTCTTT.

The V and J genes are TRBV5-1 and TRBJ2-3; D possibly matches TRBD1 or TRBD2 (6 bases each). Germline V gives CDR1 SGHRS, CDR2 YFSETQ. Trimming removed 7 bases from V and 0 bases from J, with 18 bases in between. This CDR3 contains 16 residues. The CDR3 sequence is CASLSGGSFSTDTQYF. CDR3 coding DNA: TGCGCCAGCCTCTCCGGGGGCTCCTTTAGCACAGATACGCAGTATTTT.